One and the same sample provided the 23 T cell receptor beta chains below, sequenced in a study of cytomegalovirus exposure and HLA in healthy donors. The PCR used 60 Vbeta and 13 Jbeta primers. Here immunoSEQ multiplex PCR was the method, and the copy in TCRdb shows in-frame clones only, minus some. The sample records about 110,000 clones, 77% being singletons. Material for sequencing was PBMCs. These TCRs come from a male donor in good health and CMV-seronegative.

The rearrangement joins TRBV5-4 to TRBJ1-1; no reliable D call. Germline V gives CDR1 SGHNT, CDR2 YYREEE (reference sequence). There are 14 residues in the CDR3. V was shortened by 4 bases and J by 1 base, with 11 bases between the two germline ends. DNA for the CDR3: TGTGCCAGCAGCCGCCCGACACCGAACACTGAAGCTTTCTTT. Translated: CASSRPTPNTEAFF.

V gene TRBV19 combines with J gene TRBJ2-1, with 7 bases fitting TRBD1. Germline V gives CDR1 LNHDA, CDR2 SQIVND (reference sequence). V trimming: 3 bases; J trimming: 0 bases; junction bases outside the gene matches: 2. The CDR3 length is 15 residues. CDR3 coding DNA: TGTGCCAGTAGTATGGACAGGAGCTCCTACAATGAGCAGTTCTTC. The encoded protein is CASSMDRSSYNEQFF. The complete variable domain, with remaining parts taken from reference TRBV19 and TRBJ2-1, reads DGGITQSPKYLFRKEGQNVTLSCEQNLNHDAMYWYRQDPGQGLRLIYYSQIVNDFQKGDIAEGYSVSREKKESFPLTVTSAQKNPTAFYLCASSMDRSSYNEQFFGPGTRLTVL.

The chain couples TRBV27 to TRBJ2-1; 14 bases align to TRBD2. The CDR3 is made up of 19 amino acids. The ends lost 4 bases at V and 6 bases at J; junction bases unmatched: 14. The germline CDR1 and CDR2 sequences are MNHEY and SMNVEV (reference sequence). CDR3 residues: CASSSIPGLAGVLGNEQFF. CDR3 nucleotides: TGTGCCAGCAGTTCAATACCGGGACTAGCGGGAGTGTTAGGCAATGAGCAGTTCTTC.

This sequence joins TRBV5-1 and TRBJ2-7; a possible D gene is TRBD2 (5 bases). Germline CDR1 and CDR2: SGHRS and YFSETQ. CDR3 length: 13 amino acids. The V end lost 2 bases, the J end lost 5 bases, and 11 bases lay between the germline ends. This CDR3 reads CASSFGVVHEQYF. CDR3 in DNA: TGCGCCAGCAGCTTCGGGGTAGTCCACGAGCAGTACTTC.

This rearrangement joins TRBV7-6 to TRBJ1-2; D might be TRBD1 (6 bases). There are 15 residues in the CDR3. Per germline, CDR1 SGHVS and CDR2 FNYEAQ. The ends were cut back, 5 bases at V and 0 bases at J, with 13 bases in the middle. CDR3 amino acids: CASSATGSPNYGYTF. CDR3 nucleotide sequence: TGTGCCAGCAGCGCTACAGGGTCCCCTAACTATGGCTACACCTTC.

Of note for this clone: Other DNA sequences from this sample encode an identical CDR3 as well. The rearrangement joins TRBV27 to TRBJ1-1; possible D gene TRBD1, 5 bases. Germline V gene data show CDR1 as MNHEY and CDR2 as SMNVEV (reference sequence). The CDR3 is made up of 16 amino acids. Trimming removed 6 bases at V and 5 bases at J, with 22 bases between. The CDR3 DNA is TGTGCCAGCAGATCATATAGTGGCAGGGAGGGGACTGAAGCTTTCTTT. It specifies CASRSYSGREGTEAFF.

The rearrangement uses TRBV19 and TRBJ2-7; D possibly corresponds to TRBD2 (6 bases). There are 14 residues in the CDR3. V was pared by 3 bases and J by 6 bases, with 15 bases between. Germline-derived CDR1 and CDR2 are LNHDA and SQIVND (reference sequence). The CDR3, as DNA: TGTGCCAGTAGTATCGGGGACTCACGCCGCGAGCAGTACTTC. Protein product: CASSIGDSRREQYF. The full variable domain, its missing parts supplied by reference TRBV19 and TRBJ2-7, is DGGITQSPKYLFRKEGQNVTLSCEQNLNHDAMYWYRQDPGQGLRLIYYSQIVNDFQKGDIAEGYSVSREKKESFPLTVTSAQKNPTAFYLCASSIGDSRREQYFGPGTRLTVT.

The gene calls are TRBV19 and TRBJ2-7, with TRBD1 as a possible D gene (5 bases). Per the germline V gene, CDR1 is LNHDA and CDR2 is SQIVND (reference sequence). This CDR3 is built from 12 residues. Trimming pared 3 bases from V and 5 bases from J, leaving 8 bases between. In nucleotides, the CDR3 is TGTGCCAGTAGTATTCCAGGGAACGAGCAGTACTTC. Its protein is CASSIPGNEQYF.

This clone was seen just once. This chain joins TRBV7-6 and TRBJ2-7; TRBD2 matches at 10 bases. The CDR3 totals 14 residues. Germline V gene lookup returns CDR1 SGHVS and CDR2 FNYEAQ. V lost 5 bases and J lost 6; bases outside the gene matches: 7. CDR3 loop: CASSPGTSDTEQYF. DNA of the CDR3: TGTGCCAGCAGCCCCGGGACTAGCGACACCGAGCAGTACTTC. The whole variable domain, remainder taken from reference TRBV7-6 and TRBJ2-7, is GAGVSQSPRYKVTKRGQDVALRCDPISGHVSLYWYRQALGQGPEFLTYFNYEAQQDKSGLPNDRFSAERPEGSISTLTIQRTEQRDSAMYRCASSPGTSDTEQYFGPGTRLTVT.

The chain carries TRBV7-3 and TRBJ2-1, with 7 bases lining up with TRBD2. The length of the CDR3 is 15 residues. Losses at the gene ends were 4 bases for V and 1 base for J; bases not matched to a gene: 4. CDR1 is SGHTA, CDR2 FQGTGA, per germline. Here the CDR3 reads CASSSLAGSYNEQFF. DNA of the CDR3: TGTGCCAGCAGCTCCTTAGCGGGTTCCTACAATGAGCAGTTCTTC.

This clone has just a few counts. The rearrangement links TRBV2 to TRBJ1-1; D remains ambiguous. Germline V gene lookup returns CDR1 SNHLY and CDR2 FYNNEI. The length of the CDR3 is 13 residues. Trimming removed 2 bases at V and 1 base at J, with 5 bases between. The CDR3 spells CASSESRNTEAFF. The CDR3 DNA reads TGTGCCAGCAGTGAATCGAGGAACACTGAAGCTTTCTTT.

V gene TRBV2 combines with J gene TRBJ2-2, with a possible D match to TRBD2 (5 bases). V lost 10 bases and J lost 1, with 16 bases in between. The germline CDR1 and CDR2 sequences are SNHLY and FYNNEI. This CDR3 comprises 15 residues. As DNA, the CDR3 is TGTGCCACCGTAGGCGGAGGAAGGAACACCGGGGAGCTGTTTTTT. This translates into CATVGGGRNTGELFF.

This sequence joins TRBV18 and TRBJ1-1, with TRBD1 matching 8 bases. In germline, CDR1 is KGHSH, CDR2 LQKENI. There are 17 residues in the CDR3. J gave up 2 bases and V 2 bases, and 10 bases lay outside the gene matches. This chain's CDR3 is CASSPSIARGRNTEAFF. The CDR3 DNA reads as TGTGCCAGCTCACCATCAATCGCCAGGGGGCGAAACACTGAAGCTTTCTTT.

The rearrangement joins TRBV6-1 to TRBJ2-3, with a possible D match to TRBD2 (6 bases). The CDR3 covers 16 residues. Germline values: CDR1 MNHNS, CDR2 SASEGT. V was trimmed by 4 bases and J by 3 bases, leaving 17 bases between them. In DNA form, the CDR3 reads TGTGCCAGCAGTGCGTTGCGGGGAGCAGGGACAGATACGCAGTATTTT. Amino acid sequence: CASSALRGAGTDTQYF.

This clone was counted a few times. The genes are TRBV7-2 and TRBJ1-5; maybe TRBD1 (6 bases). This CDR3 comprises 15 residues. CDR1 and CDR2 (germline): SGHTA, FQGNSA. The V gene lost 1 base and the J gene lost 6 bases, with 13 bases spanning the gap. CDR3 sequence (DNA): TGTGCCAGCAGCTTAGGTATGCGGGGGGCTCAGCCCCAGCATTTT. Translation: CASSLGMRGAQPQHF.

The chain uses TRBV27 and TRBJ2-5; tentatively, D is TRBD1 (6 bases). The J call may be faulty, since TRBJ2-7 better matches the DNA end. Germline CDR1 is MNHEY and CDR2 is SMNVEV (reference sequence). The CDR3 runs 15 residues. The DNA of the CDR3 is TGTGCCAGCAGTTTATCGCCAGGGGTAAGCTACGAGCAGTACTTC. Residues: CASSLSPGVSYEQYF.

The rearrangement joins TRBV7-8 to TRBJ2-3, with TRBD2 matching 8 bases. Looked up from germline, CDR1 is SGHVS and CDR2 is FQNEAQ. V was pared by 5 bases and J by 4 bases, with 11 bases of the junction left unmatched. There are 16 residues in the CDR3. CDR3 region: CASSPGLALSADTQYF. CDR3 sequence (DNA): TGTGCCAGCAGCCCAGGACTAGCTCTTTCGGCAGATACGCAGTATTTT.

V is TRBV28 and J is TRBJ2-6; no definite D call. Germline assignment: CDR1 MDHEN and CDR2 SYDVKM. Deletions cut 6 bases from V and 4 bases from J, with 10 bases between. The CDR3 consists of 14 residues. The CDR3 bases are TGTGCCAGCAGCCCTTACCGGGGGGCCAACGTCCTGACTTTC. Protein product: CASSPYRGANVLTF.

Note on this clone: At one boundary the junction diverges from the germline segment, which might be a read error. V is TRBV6-5 and J is TRBJ2-1, with a weak D call TRBD2 (6 bases). The CDR3 spans 13 residues. Germline-derived CDR1 and CDR2 are MNHEY and SVGAGI. The CDR3 loop is CASSYGRGNGQFF. In nucleotides, the CDR3 is TGTGCCAGCAGTTACGGGCGGGGCAATGGGCAGTTCTTC.

There are a few counts of this clone. The chain uses TRBV4-1 and TRBJ2-1; 8 nucleotides agree with TRBD2. Per the germline V gene, CDR1 is MGHRA and CDR2 is YSYEKL. The ends lost 5 bases at V and 3 bases at J; junction bases unmatched: 6. CDR3 size: 15 residues. CDR3 nucleotide sequence: TGCGCCAGCAGCGACCGGGGGGGGCGCTACAATGAGCAGTTCTTC. It codes for CASSDRGGRYNEQFF.

This chain joins TRBV2 and TRBJ2-7; 9 positions agree with TRBD2. V shed 7 bases, J shed 2 bases, and the junction held 18 bases outside the gene matches. CDR3 length equals 18 residues. The germline CDR1 and CDR2 sequences are SNHLY and FYNNEI. The CDR3 DNA reads as TGTGCCAGCATTAGGGAGCAGGAGACTAGCGGCGTGACCTACGAGCAGTACTTC. Its translation: CASIREQETSGVTYEQYF.

This clone was detected only a few times. The chain carries TRBV6-5 and TRBJ1-1; TRBD1 is a possible D gene (6 bases). The V gene's germline CDR1 is MNHEY and CDR2 SVGAGI. The CDR3 extends over 16 amino acids. The V and J ends lost 2 bases and 5 bases respectively, with 18 bases between them. The CDR3 region has the DNA TGTGCCAGCAGTTACATATCAGGGGCCGGGGGGACTGAAGCTTTCTTT. It yields the protein CASSYISGAGGTEAFF.

The V and J genes are TRBV18 and TRBJ2-3, with 9 bases identical to TRBD1. V lost 5 bases and J lost 6; bases outside the gene matches: 18. There are 18 residues in the CDR3. Germline CDR1 KGHSH, CDR2 LQKENI. The CDR3 nucleotides are TGTGCCAGCTCATCACTACCTGGGACAGGGTATGGTGGGGATACGCAGTATTTT. Protein product: CASSSLPGTGYGGDTQYF.